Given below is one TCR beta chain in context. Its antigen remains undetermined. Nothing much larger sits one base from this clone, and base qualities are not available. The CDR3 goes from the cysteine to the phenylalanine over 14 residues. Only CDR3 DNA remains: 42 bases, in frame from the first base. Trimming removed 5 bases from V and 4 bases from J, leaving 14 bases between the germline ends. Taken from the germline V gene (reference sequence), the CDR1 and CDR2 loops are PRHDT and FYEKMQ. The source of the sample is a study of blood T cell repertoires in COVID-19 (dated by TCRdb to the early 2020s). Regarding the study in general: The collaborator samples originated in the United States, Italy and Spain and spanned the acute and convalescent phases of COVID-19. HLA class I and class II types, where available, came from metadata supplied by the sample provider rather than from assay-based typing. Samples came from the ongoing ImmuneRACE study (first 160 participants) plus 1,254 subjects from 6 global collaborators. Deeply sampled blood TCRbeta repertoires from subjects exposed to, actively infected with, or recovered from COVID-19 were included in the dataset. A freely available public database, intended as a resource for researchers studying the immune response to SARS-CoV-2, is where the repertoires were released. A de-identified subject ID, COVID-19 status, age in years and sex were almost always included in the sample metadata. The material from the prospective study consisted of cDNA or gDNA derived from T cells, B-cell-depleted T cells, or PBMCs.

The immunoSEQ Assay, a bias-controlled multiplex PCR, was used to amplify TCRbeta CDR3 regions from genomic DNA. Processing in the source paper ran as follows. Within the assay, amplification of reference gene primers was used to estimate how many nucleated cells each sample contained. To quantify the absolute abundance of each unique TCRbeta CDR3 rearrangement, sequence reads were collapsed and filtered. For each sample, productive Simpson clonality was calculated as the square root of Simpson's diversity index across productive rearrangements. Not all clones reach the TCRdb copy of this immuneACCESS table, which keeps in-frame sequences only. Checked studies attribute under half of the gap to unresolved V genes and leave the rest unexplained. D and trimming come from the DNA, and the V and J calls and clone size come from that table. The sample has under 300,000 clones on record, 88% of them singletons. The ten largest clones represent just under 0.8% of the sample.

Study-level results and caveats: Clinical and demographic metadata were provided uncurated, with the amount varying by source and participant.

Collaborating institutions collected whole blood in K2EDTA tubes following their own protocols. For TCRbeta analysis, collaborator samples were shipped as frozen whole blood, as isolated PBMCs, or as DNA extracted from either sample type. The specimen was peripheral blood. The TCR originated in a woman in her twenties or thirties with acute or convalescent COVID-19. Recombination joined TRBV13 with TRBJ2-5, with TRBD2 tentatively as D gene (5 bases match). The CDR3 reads CASSPDSRGETQYF. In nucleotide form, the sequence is TGTGCCAGCAGCCCCGACTCCCGGGGAGAGACCCAGTACTTC.